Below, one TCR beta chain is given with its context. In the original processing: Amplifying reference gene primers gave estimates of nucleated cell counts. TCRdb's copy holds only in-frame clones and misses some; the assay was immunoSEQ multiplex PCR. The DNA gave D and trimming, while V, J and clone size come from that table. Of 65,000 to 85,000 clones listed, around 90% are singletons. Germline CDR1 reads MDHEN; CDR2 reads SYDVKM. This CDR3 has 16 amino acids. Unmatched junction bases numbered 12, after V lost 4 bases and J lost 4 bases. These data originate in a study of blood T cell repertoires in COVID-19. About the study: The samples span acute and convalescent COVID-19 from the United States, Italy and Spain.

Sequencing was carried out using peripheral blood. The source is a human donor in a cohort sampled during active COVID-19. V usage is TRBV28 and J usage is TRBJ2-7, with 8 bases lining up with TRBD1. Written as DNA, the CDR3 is TGTGCCAGCAGTTCGCCCGGGACAGGCCGGGAGTACGAGCAGTACTTC. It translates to CASSSPGTGREYEQYF.